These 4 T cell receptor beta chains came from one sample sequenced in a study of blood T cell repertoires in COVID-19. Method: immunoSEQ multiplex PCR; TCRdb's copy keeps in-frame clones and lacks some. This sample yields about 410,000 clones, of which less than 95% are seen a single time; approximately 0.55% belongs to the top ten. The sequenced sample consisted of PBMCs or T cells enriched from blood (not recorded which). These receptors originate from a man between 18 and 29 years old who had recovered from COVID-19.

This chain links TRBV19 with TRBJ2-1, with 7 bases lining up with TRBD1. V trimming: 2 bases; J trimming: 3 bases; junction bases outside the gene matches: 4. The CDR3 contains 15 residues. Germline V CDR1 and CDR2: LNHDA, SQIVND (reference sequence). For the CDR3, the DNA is TGTGCCAGTAGTATATCAGGGGGAAACTACAATGAGCAGTTCTTC. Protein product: CASSISGGNYNEQFF.

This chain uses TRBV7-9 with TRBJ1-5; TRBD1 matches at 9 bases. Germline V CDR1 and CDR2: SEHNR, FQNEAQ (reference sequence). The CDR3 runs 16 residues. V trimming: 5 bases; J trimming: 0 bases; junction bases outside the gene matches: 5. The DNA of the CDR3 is TGTGCCAGCAGCCCAGGGACAGGGTTTAGCAATCAGCCCCAGCATTTT. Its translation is CASSPGTGFSNQPQHF.

The CDR3: CASRGTGISYEQYF. The DNA of the CDR3 is TGTGCCAGCAGAGGGACAGGGATCTCCTACGAGCAGTACTTC. The chain carries TRBV27 and TRBJ2-7, with 9 bases matching TRBD1. The V gene end was trimmed by 6 bases and the J gene end by 0 bases; junction bases not matched to a gene: 3. CDR1 is MNHEY and CDR2 is SMNVEV in the germline V gene (reference sequence). CDR3 length: 14 residues.

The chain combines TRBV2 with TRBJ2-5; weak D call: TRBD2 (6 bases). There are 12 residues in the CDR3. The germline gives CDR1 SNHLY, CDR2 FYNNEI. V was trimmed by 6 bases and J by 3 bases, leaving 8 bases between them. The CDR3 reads CASRGEEETQYF. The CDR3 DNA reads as TGTGCCAGCAGGGGGGAGGAAGAGACCCAGTACTTC.